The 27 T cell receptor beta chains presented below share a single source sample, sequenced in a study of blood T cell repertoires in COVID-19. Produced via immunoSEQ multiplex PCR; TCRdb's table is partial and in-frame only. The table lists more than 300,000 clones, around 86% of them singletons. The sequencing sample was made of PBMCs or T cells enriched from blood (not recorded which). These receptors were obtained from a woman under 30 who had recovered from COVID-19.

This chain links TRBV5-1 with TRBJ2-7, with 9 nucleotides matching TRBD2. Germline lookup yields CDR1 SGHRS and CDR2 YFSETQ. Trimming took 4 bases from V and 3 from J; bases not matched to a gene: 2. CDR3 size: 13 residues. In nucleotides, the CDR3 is TGCGCCAGCAGCGATAGCGGGAGCTACGAGCAGTACTTC. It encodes CASSDSGSYEQYF.

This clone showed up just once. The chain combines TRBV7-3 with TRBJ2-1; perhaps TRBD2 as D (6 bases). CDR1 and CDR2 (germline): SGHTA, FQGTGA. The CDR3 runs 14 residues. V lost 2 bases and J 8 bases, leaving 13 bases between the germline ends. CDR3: CASSLAGSGYEQFF. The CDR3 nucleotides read TGTGCCAGCAGCTTAGCGGGTAGCGGTTATGAGCAGTTCTTC. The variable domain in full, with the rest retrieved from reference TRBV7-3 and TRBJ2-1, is GAGVSQTPSNKVTEKGKYVELRCDPISGHTALYWYRQSLGQGPEFLIYFQGTGAADDSGLPNDRFFAVRPEGSVSTLKIQRTERGDSAVYLCASSLAGSGYEQFFGPGTRLTVL.

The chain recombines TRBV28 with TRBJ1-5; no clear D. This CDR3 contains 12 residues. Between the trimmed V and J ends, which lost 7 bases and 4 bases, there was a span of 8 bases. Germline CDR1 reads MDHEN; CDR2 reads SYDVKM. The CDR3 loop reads CASKNPNQPQHF. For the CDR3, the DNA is TGTGCCAGCAAAAATCCTAATCAGCCCCAGCATTTT.

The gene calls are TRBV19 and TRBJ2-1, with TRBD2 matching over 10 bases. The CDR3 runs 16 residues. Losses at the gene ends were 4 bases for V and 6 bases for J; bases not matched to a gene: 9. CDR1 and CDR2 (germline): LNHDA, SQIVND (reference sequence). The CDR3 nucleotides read TGTGCCAGTAGTACCATTACTAGCGGGGAGGGCAATGAGCAGTTCTTC. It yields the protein CASSTITSGEGNEQFF. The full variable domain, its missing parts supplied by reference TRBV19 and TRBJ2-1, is DGGITQSPKYLFRKEGQNVTLSCEQNLNHDAMYWYRQDPGQGLRLIYYSQIVNDFQKGDIAEGYSVSREKKESFPLTVTSAQKNPTAFYLCASSTITSGEGNEQFFGPGTRLTVL.

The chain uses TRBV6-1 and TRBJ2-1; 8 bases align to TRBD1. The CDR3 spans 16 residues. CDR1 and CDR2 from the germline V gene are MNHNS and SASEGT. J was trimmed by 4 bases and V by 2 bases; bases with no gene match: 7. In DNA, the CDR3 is TGTGCCAGCAGTGAACAGCCAGGGGGCAATTACAATGAGCAGTTCTTC. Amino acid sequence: CASSEQPGGNYNEQFF.

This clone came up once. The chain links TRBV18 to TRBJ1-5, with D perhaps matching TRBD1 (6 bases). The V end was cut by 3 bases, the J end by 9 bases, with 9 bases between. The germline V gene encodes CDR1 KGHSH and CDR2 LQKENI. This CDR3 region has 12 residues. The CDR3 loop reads CASSPSDRPQHF. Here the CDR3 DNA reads TGTGCCAGCTCACCCTCGGACAGGCCCCAGCATTTT.

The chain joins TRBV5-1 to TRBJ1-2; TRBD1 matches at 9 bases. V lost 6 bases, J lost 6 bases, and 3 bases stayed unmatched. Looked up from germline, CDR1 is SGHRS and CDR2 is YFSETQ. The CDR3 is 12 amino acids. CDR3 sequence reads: CASTGQGNGYTF. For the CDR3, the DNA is TGCGCCAGCACCGGACAGGGGAATGGCTACACCTTC.

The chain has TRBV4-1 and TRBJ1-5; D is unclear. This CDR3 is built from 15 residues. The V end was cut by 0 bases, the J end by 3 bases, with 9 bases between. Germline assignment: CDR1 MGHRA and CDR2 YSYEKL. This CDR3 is CASSQERGNNQPQHF. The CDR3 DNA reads TGCGCCAGCAGCCAAGAACGAGGTAACAATCAGCCCCAGCATTTT.

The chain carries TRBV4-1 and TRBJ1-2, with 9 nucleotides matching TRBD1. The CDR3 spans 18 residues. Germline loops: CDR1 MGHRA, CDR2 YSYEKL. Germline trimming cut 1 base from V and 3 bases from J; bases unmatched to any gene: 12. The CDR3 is CASSQARTGEGKYYGYTF. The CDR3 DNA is TGCGCCAGCAGCCAAGCCCGGACAGGGGAGGGGAAATACTATGGCTACACCTTC.

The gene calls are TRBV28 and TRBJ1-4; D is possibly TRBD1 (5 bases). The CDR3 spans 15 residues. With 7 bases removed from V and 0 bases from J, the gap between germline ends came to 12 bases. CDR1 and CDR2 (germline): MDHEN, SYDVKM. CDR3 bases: TGTGCCAGCACAAGTACAGGTTCAACTAATGAAAAACTGTTTTTT. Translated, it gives CASTSTGSTNEKLFF.

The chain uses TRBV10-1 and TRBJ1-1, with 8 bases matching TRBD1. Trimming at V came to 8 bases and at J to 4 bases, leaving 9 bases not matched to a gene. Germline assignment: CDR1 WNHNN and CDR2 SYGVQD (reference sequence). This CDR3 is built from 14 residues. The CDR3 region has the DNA TGCGCCAGCCGCTTCGACAGGGGATCCACTGAAGCTTTCTTT. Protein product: CASRFDRGSTEAFF.

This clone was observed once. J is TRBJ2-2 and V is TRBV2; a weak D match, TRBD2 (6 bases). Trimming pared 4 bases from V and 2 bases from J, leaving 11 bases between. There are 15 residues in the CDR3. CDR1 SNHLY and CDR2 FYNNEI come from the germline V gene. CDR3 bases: TGTGCCAGCAGTGGGGGAGCGGGTAACACCGGGGAGCTGTTTTTT. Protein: CASSGGAGNTGELFF.

The CDR3 DNA follows: TGTGCCAGCAGTGACTCCCCGAACTATGGCTACACCTTC. This gives the protein CASSDSPNYGYTF. The gene calls are TRBV6-4 and TRBJ1-2; D is uncertain. The CDR3 loop spans 13 amino acids. Trimming removed 0 bases at V and 2 bases at J, with 4 bases between. In germline, CDR1 is MRHNA, CDR2 SNTAGT.

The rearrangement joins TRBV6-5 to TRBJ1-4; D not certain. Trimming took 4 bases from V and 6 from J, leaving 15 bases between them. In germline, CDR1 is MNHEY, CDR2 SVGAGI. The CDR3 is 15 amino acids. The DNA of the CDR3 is TGTGCCAGCAGTTTCCGACGGACTGATTATGAAAAACTGTTTTTT. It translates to CASSFRRTDYEKLFF.

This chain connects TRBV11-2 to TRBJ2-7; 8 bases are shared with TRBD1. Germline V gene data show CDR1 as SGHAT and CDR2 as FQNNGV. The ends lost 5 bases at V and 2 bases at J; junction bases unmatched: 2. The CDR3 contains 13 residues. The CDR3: CASSRGQAYEQYF. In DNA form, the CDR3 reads TGTGCCAGCAGCCGGGGACAGGCCTACGAGCAGTACTTC.

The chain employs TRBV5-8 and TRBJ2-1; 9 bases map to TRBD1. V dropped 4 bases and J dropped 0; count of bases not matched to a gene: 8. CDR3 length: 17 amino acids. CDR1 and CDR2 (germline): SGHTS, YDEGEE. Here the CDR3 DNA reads TGTGCCAGCAGCCTAAACAGGGGGCGATTCTCCTACAATGAGCAGTTCTTC. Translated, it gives CASSLNRGRFSYNEQFF.

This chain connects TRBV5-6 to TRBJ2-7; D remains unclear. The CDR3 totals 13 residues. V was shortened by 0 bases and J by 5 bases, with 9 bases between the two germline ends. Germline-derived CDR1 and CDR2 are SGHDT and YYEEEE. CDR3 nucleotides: TGTGCCAGCAGCTTGGCGGCTAGAGACGAGCAGTACTTC. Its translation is CASSLAARDEQYF.

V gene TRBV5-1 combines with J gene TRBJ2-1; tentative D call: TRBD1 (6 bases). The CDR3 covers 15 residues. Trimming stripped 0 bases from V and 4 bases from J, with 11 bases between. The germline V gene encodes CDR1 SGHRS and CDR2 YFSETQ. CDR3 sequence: CASSLEQGPYNEQFF. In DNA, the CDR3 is TGCGCCAGCAGCTTGGAACAGGGTCCGTACAATGAGCAGTTCTTC.

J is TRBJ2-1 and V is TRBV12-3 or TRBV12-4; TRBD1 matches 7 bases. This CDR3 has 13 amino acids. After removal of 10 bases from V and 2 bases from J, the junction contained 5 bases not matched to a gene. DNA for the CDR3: TGTGCCATCAACAGGGGAACCTACAATGAGCAGTTCTTC. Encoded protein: CAINRGTYNEQFF.

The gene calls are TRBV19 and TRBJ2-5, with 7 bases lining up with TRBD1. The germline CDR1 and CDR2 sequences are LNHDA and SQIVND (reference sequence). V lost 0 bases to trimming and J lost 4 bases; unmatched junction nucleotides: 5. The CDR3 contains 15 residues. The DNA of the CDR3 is TGTGCCAGTAGTATAGAGAGGACAGGTGGAGAGACCCAGTACTTC. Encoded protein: CASSIERTGGETQYF.

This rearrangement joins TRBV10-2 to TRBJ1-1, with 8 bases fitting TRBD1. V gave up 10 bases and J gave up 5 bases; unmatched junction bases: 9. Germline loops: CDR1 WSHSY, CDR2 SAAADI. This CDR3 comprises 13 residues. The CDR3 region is CATRTGRITEAFF. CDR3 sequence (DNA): TGCGCCACCCGGACAGGGAGGATTACTGAAGCTTTCTTT.

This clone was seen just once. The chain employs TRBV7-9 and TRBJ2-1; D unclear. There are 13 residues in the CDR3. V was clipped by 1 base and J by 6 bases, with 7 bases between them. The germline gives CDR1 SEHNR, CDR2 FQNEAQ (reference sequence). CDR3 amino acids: CASSLGAGNEQFF. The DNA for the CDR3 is TGTGCCAGCAGCTTAGGGGCTGGCAATGAGCAGTTCTTC.

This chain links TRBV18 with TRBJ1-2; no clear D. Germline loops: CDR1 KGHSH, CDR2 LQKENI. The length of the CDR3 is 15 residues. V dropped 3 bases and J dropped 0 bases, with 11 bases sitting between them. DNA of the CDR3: TGTGCCAGCTCACCTTCCCTTGCGGCTAACTATGGCTACACCTTC. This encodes CASSPSLAANYGYTF.

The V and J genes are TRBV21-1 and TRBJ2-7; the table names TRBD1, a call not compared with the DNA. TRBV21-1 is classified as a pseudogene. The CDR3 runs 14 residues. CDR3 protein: CASSKKGRRYEQYF. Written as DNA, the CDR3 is TGTGCCAGCAGCAAGAAGGGGCGAAGATACGAGCAGTACTTC.

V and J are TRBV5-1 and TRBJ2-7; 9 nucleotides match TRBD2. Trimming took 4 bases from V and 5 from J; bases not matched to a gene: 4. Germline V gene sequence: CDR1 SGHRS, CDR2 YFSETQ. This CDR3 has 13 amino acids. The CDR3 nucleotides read TGCGCCAGCAGCCAAGCGGGAGGTAACGAGCAGTACTTC. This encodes CASSQAGGNEQYF.

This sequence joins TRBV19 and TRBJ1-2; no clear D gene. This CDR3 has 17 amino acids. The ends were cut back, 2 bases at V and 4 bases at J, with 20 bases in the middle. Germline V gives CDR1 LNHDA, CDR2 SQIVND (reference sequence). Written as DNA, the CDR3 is TGTGCCAGTAGTATAACTCACACGAGGGTCATATCCTATGGCTACACCTTC. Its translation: CASSITHTRVISYGYTF.

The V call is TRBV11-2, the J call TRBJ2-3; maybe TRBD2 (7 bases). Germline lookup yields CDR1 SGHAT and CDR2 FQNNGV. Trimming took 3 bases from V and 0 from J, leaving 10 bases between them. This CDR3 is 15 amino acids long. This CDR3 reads CASSFTGGSTDTQYF. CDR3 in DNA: TGTGCCAGCAGCTTTACGGGGGGCAGCACAGATACGCAGTATTTT.